The 32 T cell receptor beta chains in this list originate from one sample, sequenced in a study of shared clonotypes between healthy human individuals. The protocol was immunoSEQ multiplex PCR, while the TCRdb copy is restricted to in-frame clones and leaves out a portion. Of some 2.4 million clones listed, 90% to 95% are singletons. Sequences were obtained from naive CD4+ T cells from PBMCs. Subset defined: CD45RA+ positively selected. These TCRs come from a young man in good health. Some clones in this sample may be carry-over from other donors' samples.

The rearrangement uses TRBV7-9 and TRBJ1-2, with a weak D call TRBD1 (5 bases). Germline V gene lookup returns CDR1 SEHNR and CDR2 FQNEAQ (reference sequence). V lost 6 bases and J 5 bases, leaving 19 bases between the germline ends. The CDR3 extends over 15 amino acids. This CDR3 reads CASRPGTAVGYGYTF. CDR3 nucleotide sequence: TGTGCCAGCAGGCCAGGGACGGCGGTGGGGTATGGCTACACCTTC.

The chain couples TRBV5-4 to TRBJ1-6, with 8 bases that match TRBD1. Germline CDR1 SGHNT, CDR2 YYREEE (reference sequence). This CDR3 comprises 15 residues. V shed 4 bases, J shed 9 bases, and the junction held 9 bases outside the gene matches. The CDR3 sequence: CASSGTGSISSPLHF. The CDR3 nucleotides read TGTGCCAGCAGCGGGACAGGCTCCATCTCTTCACCCCTCCACTTT.

The rearrangement uses TRBV5-5 and TRBJ2-5, with TRBD2 matching over 14 bases. This CDR3 is 17 amino acids long. CDR1 is SGHKS and CDR2 is YYEKEE in the germline V gene (reference sequence). V gave up 4 bases and J gave up 5 bases; unmatched junction bases: 10. CDR3 protein: CASSPWTSGRRLETQYF. DNA of the CDR3: TGTGCCAGCAGCCCGTGGACTAGCGGGAGGAGGCTGGAGACCCAGTACTTC.

The chain combines TRBV5-4 with TRBJ2-1; D might be TRBD1 (7 bases). V was pared by 0 bases and J by 4 bases, with 14 bases between. The CDR3 is 16 residues long. Looked up from germline, CDR1 is SGHNT and CDR2 is YYREEE (reference sequence). Here the CDR3 reads CASSLVPAGGYNEQFF. The CDR3 coding sequence is TGTGCCAGCAGCTTGGTCCCGGCAGGGGGGTACAATGAGCAGTTCTTC.

The CDR3 sequence is CASSPPNGLAGGREQYF. The DNA for the CDR3 is TGTGCCAGCTCACCTCCAAACGGACTAGCGGGAGGGCGAGAGCAGTACTTC. V gene TRBV18 combines with J gene TRBJ2-7, with 15 bases that match TRBD2. In germline, CDR1 is KGHSH, CDR2 LQKENI. There are 17 residues in the CDR3. The V gene end was trimmed by 3 bases and the J gene end by 7 bases; junction bases not matched to a gene: 10.

This clone was seen only a few times. The chain employs TRBV6-1 and TRBJ1-1; 7 bases agree with TRBD1. CDR3 length: 14 residues. Trimming at V came to 8 bases and at J to 3 bases, leaving 9 bases not matched to a gene. CDR1 and CDR2 from the germline V gene are MNHNS and SASEGT. Written as DNA, the CDR3 is TGTGCCAGCCAACGTATAACAGGGGACACTGAAGCTTTCTTT. It yields the protein CASQRITGDTEAFF.

This chain links TRBV5-4 with TRBJ1-2; D is possibly TRBD1 (5 bases). From germline, CDR1 is SGHNT and CDR2 YYREEE (reference sequence). The CDR3 sequence is 15 residues long. The germline V and J ends were trimmed by 0 bases and 5 bases, with 14 bases remaining between them. CDR3 DNA: TGTGCCAGCAGCTTGGGCTGGGGGACGGATTATGGCTACACCTTC. Encoded protein: CASSLGWGTDYGYTF.

J is TRBJ1-3 and V is TRBV19, with a possible D match to TRBD1 (5 bases). V shed 7 bases and J shed 0 bases, with 19 bases lying between them. The CDR3 loop spans 17 amino acids. Germline V gene lookup returns CDR1 LNHDA and CDR2 SQIVND (reference sequence). The CDR3 spells CASMGTVRKNSGNTIYF. The CDR3 coding sequence is TGTGCCAGTATGGGGACGGTTCGAAAAAACTCTGGAAACACCATATATTTT.

About this clone: A read error is likely, as this CDR3 ends without the conserved phenylalanine or tryptophan. It is unclear where the CDR3 begins or ends on the DNA, so no DNA is shown, and the CDR3 is as TCRdb lists it. The chain recombines TRBV4-3 with TRBJ1-3; the table's D call of TRBD1 was not tested on the DNA. CDR1 is LGHNA, CDR2 YSLEER, per germline. The CDR3 numbers 11 amino acids, ends counted. CDR3 residues: CASSRQGSWAL.

This clone was detected a few times. This chain links TRBV25-1 with TRBJ1-2; D may be TRBD1 (6 bases). Deletions cut 6 bases from V and 7 bases from J, with 9 bases between. Germline V lookup: CDR1 MGHDK, CDR2 SYGVNS. This CDR3 spans 11 amino acids. As DNA, the CDR3 is TGTGCCAGCAGCAGGGGAGCTGGCTACACCTTC. The encoded protein is CASSRGAGYTF.

CDR3 in amino acids: CASSGGTALSTEAFF. CDR3 DNA sequence: TGTGCCAGCAGTGGGGGCACAGCGCTTAGCACTGAAGCTTTCTTT. The chain carries TRBV28 and TRBJ1-1; a possible D gene is TRBD1 (6 bases). Germline CDR1 MDHEN, CDR2 SYDVKM. V lost 5 bases and J 4 bases, leaving 17 bases between the germline ends. The CDR3 contains 15 residues.

This sequence joins TRBV28 and TRBJ2-7; no reliable D call. This CDR3 comprises 13 residues. CDR1 is MDHEN and CDR2 is SYDVKM in the germline V gene. The CDR3 region is CATAEVEPYEQYF. The CDR3 DNA reads TGTGCTACAGCCGAGGTTGAGCCCTACGAGCAGTACTTC.

The gene calls are TRBV6-4 and TRBJ2-3, with D perhaps matching TRBD2 (5 bases). This CDR3 is built from 14 residues. V was trimmed by 0 bases and J by 4 bases, leaving 8 bases between them. Germline V CDR1 and CDR2: MRHNA, SNTAGT. The CDR3 loop is CASSDSGGSDTQYF. CDR3 nucleotide sequence: TGTGCCAGCAGTGACTCCGGAGGCTCAGATACGCAGTATTTT.

The rearrangement joins TRBV7-7 to TRBJ2-5; TRBD1 matches 7 bases. Germline V gene sequence: CDR1 SSHAT, CDR2 FNYEAQ (reference sequence). This CDR3 has 15 amino acids. V shed 5 bases and J 5 bases; nucleotides not matched to a gene: 11. Written as DNA, the CDR3 is TGTGCCAGCAGCGAGGGACAGTTTGCCGAGGAGACCCAGTACTTC. This codes for CASSEGQFAEETQYF.

The V gene is TRBV25-1, the J gene TRBJ2-5; D is ambiguous. The length of the CDR3 is 12 residues. Trimming removed 4 bases from V and 2 bases from J, with 5 bases in between. Germline-derived CDR1 and CDR2 are MGHDK and SYGVNS. CDR3 bases: TGTGCCAGCAGTGGGTATCAAGAGACCCAGTACTTC. This gives the protein CASSGYQETQYF.

V gene TRBV11-2 combines with J gene TRBJ2-1, with 10 bases that match TRBD2. The CDR3 covers 15 residues. CDR1 is SGHAT and CDR2 is FQNNGV in the germline V gene. Trimming took 6 bases from V and 5 from J; bases not matched to a gene: 7. CDR3 in DNA: TGTGCCAGCAGACCGCTAGCGGGAGATCACAATGAGCAGTTCTTC. This sequence encodes CASRPLAGDHNEQFF.

The rearrangement links TRBV5-4 to TRBJ2-7; tentatively, D is TRBD2 (6 bases). CDR1 and CDR2 (germline): SGHNT, YYREEE (reference sequence). This CDR3 region has 14 residues. V lost 2 bases and J 1 base, leaving 10 bases between the germline ends. This CDR3 reads CASSFLGGSYEQYF. The CDR3 DNA is TGTGCCAGCAGCTTCCTCGGGGGTTCCTACGAGCAGTACTTC.

The chain is built from TRBV27 and TRBJ1-1; D uncertain. Trimming cost V 6 bases and J 3 bases, with 11 bases left between them. The length of the CDR3 is 13 residues. Per the germline V gene, CDR1 is MNHEY and CDR2 is SMNVEV (reference sequence). CDR3 sequence (DNA): TGTGCCAGCAGCTCCGACACTTACACTGAAGCTTTCTTT. Amino acids: CASSSDTYTEAFF.

This chain joins TRBV6-1 and TRBJ2-7; the match to TRBD1 covers 7 bases. CDR3 length: 17 amino acids. V was clipped by 4 bases and J by 2 bases; unmatched bases: 14. In germline, CDR1 is MNHNS, CDR2 SASEGT. CDR3 nucleotide sequence: TGTGCCAGCAGTGGTTTCCCACTCGGGACAGCCACCTACGAGCAGTACTTC. Its protein is CASSGFPLGTATYEQYF.

On this clone: Different DNA sequences within this sample yield the same CDR3. The rearrangement uses TRBV27 and TRBJ2-1; the match to TRBD2 covers 7 bases. The CDR3 length is 15 residues. Germline CDR1 reads MNHEY; CDR2 reads SMNVEV (reference sequence). With 3 bases clipped from V and 0 bases from J, the junction kept 2 bases outside the gene matches. The CDR3 protein is CASSFLAVSYNEQFF. CDR3 nucleotides: TGTGCCAGCAGTTTTCTAGCGGTCTCCTACAATGAGCAGTTCTTC.

The chain carries TRBV9 and TRBJ2-1; 10 bases align to TRBD1. With V trimmed by 3 bases and J by 7 bases, 7 bases remained unmatched. CDR3 length equals 15 residues. Germline values: CDR1 SGDLS, CDR2 YYNGEE. The CDR3 DNA is TGTGCCAGCAGCGCCCACCGGGACAGGGGAAATGAGCAGTTCTTC. This translates into CASSAHRDRGNEQFF. The whole variable domain, filled in from reference TRBV9 and TRBJ2-1, reads DSGVTQTPKHLITATGQRVTLRCSPRSGDLSVYWYQQSLDQGLQFLIQYYNGEERAKGNILERFSAQQFPDLHSELNLSSLELGDSALYFCASSAHRDRGNEQFFGPGTRLTVL.

This clone was found once. The chain combines TRBV27 with TRBJ1-5; possible D gene TRBD1, 5 bases. The CDR3 has 15 residues. Germline V CDR1 and CDR2: MNHEY, SMNVEV (reference sequence). Trimming took 8 bases from V and 5 from J, leaving 19 bases between them. The CDR3 reads CASSTGPRRDQPQHF. The CDR3 DNA is TGTGCCAGCTCTACGGGGCCCCGGAGGGATCAGCCCCAGCATTTT.

The chain joins TRBV4-1 to TRBJ2-1, with TRBD2 identical over 11 bases. The germline V gene has CDR1 MGHRA and CDR2 YSYEKL. The CDR3 covers 18 residues. With V trimmed by 0 bases and J by 5 bases, 9 bases remained unmatched. CDR3 residues: CASSQEVAGGPRDNEQFF. In DNA form, the CDR3 reads TGCGCCAGCAGCCAAGAGGTAGCGGGAGGGCCTCGGGACAATGAGCAGTTCTTC.

The genes are TRBV4-2 and TRBJ2-3; 10 bases match TRBD1. The CDR3 runs 15 residues. Per the germline V gene, CDR1 is LGHNA and CDR2 is YNFKEQ. J lost 6 bases, V lost 4 bases, and 7 bases had no gene match. The chain's CDR3 is CASSPRDRGADTQYF. CDR3 DNA sequence: TGTGCCAGCAGCCCCCGGGACAGGGGCGCGGATACGCAGTATTTT.

The chain carries TRBV4-1 and TRBJ2-7, with D perhaps TRBD1 (5 bases). There are 16 residues in the CDR3. Germline values: CDR1 MGHRA, CDR2 YSYEKL. The V end lost 0 bases, the J end lost 5 bases, and 17 bases lay between the germline ends. The chain's CDR3 is CASSQDFRQGLDEQYF. CDR3 nucleotides: TGCGCCAGCAGCCAAGATTTCCGGCAGGGTTTGGACGAGCAGTACTTC.

The CDR3 DNA reads TGTGCCAGCAGCCAGACCGGGACTAGCGGGACGGAGACCCAGTACTTC. Protein product: CASSQTGTSGTETQYF. The chain couples TRBV4-2 to TRBJ2-5, with 13 bases matching TRBD2. This CDR3 is built from 16 residues. Germline values: CDR1 LGHNA, CDR2 YNFKEQ. V shed 3 bases, J shed 5 bases, and the junction held 6 bases outside the gene matches.

The chain uses TRBV18 and TRBJ2-3, with D possibly being TRBD1 or TRBD2 (5 bases each). This CDR3 has 14 amino acids. From germline, CDR1 is KGHSH and CDR2 LQKENI. Trimming left V 5 bases short and J 2 bases short, with 11 bases between. CDR3 nucleotides: TGTGCCAGCTCAGGGACGGAAAACACAGATACGCAGTATTTT. Translating gives CASSGTENTDTQYF.

A note on this clone: Other DNA variants within this sample encode the same CDR3. The rearrangement joins TRBV19 to TRBJ2-5; tentative D call: TRBD2 (5 bases). Germline CDR1 and CDR2: LNHDA and SQIVND (reference sequence). V lost 5 bases to trimming and J lost 5 bases, with 18 bases between them. This CDR3 has 15 residues. CDR3 sequence reads: CASSPRTPRGETQYF. In DNA form, the CDR3 reads TGTGCCAGTAGTCCCCGGACGCCCAGAGGGGAGACCCAGTACTTC.

The CDR3 is CASSSSSGRAFSYNEQFF. The CDR3 DNA sequence: TGCGCCAGCAGCTCATCCAGCGGGAGGGCGTTCTCCTACAATGAGCAGTTCTTC. The chain employs TRBV5-1 and TRBJ2-1, with 10 bases identical to TRBD2. The trim removed 3 bases at V and 0 bases at J, leaving 9 bases unmatched. Germline CDR1 reads SGHRS; CDR2 reads YFSETQ. CDR3 length equals 18 residues.

The V and J genes are TRBV30 and TRBJ1-2; D ambiguous. V lost 8 bases to trimming and J lost 2 bases, with 9 bases between them. This CDR3 spans 11 amino acids. Germline lookup yields CDR1 GTSNPN and CDR2 SVGIG (reference sequence). In DNA, the CDR3 is TGTGCCCGGAAGGTAAACTATGGCTACACCTTC. Protein sequence: CARKVNYGYTF.

In this sample, this clone turned up a few times. This chain connects TRBV19 to TRBJ2-7; D possibly corresponds to TRBD1 (5 bases). CDR3 length equals 14 residues. V was shortened by 7 bases and J by 1 base, with 14 bases between the two germline ends. CDR1 LNHDA and CDR2 SQIVND come from the germline V gene (reference sequence). The chain's CDR3 is CASTSTVTSYEQYF. The CDR3 region has the DNA TGTGCCAGTACTTCGACAGTGACTTCCTACGAGCAGTACTTC.

About this clone itself: In the same sample, other DNA sequences code for this CDR3. V gene TRBV18 combines with J gene TRBJ2-1; the D gene is possibly TRBD1 (6 bases). V was cut by 1 base and J by 4 bases, with 11 bases left in between. This CDR3 has 15 amino acids. Germline V gene sequence: CDR1 KGHSH, CDR2 LQKENI. The CDR3 DNA is TGTGCCAGCTCACCACGAACAGGGAATTACAATGAGCAGTTCTTC. This codes for CASSPRTGNYNEQFF.